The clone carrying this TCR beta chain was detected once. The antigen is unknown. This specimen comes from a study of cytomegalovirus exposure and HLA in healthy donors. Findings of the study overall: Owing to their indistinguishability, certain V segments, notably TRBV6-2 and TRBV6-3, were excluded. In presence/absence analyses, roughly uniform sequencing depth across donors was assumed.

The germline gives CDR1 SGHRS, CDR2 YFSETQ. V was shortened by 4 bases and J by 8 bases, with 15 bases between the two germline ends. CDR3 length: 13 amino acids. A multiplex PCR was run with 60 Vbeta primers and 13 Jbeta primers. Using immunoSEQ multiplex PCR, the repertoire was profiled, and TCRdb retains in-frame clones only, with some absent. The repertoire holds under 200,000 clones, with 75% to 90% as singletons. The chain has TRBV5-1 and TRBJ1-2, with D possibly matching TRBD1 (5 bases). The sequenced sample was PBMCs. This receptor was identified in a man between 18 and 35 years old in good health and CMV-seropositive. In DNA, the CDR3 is TGCGCCAGCAGCGGTCAGGGAGGCGGCGGCTACACCTTC. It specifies CASSGQGGGGYTF.